The rows below give T cell receptor beta chains drawn from one sample of a study of blood T cell repertoires in COVID-19. Generated by immunoSEQ multiplex PCR, the TCRdb table keeps only in-frame clones and is missing some. The sample contains about 74,000 clones, about 69% of which appear only once. Material for sequencing was peripheral blood. These receptors were obtained from a man between 65 and 85 years old with acute or convalescent COVID-19. CDR3s include the opening cysteine and the closing phenylalanine or tryptophan. A D gene is named only where the DNA matches it firmly. Rows may omit the clone size; those that give it use once, few, many or a size class.

>TRBJ1-5|.|TRBV12-3/TRBV12-4|.
TGTGCCATAGGGGCAGGGAGCAATCAGCCCCAGCATTTT
CAIGAGSNQPQHF
>TRBJ1-4|.|TRBV3-1/TRBV3-2|few
TGTGCCAGCAGCCTCACCTGGACAGCCCTGGGGGAAAAACTGTTTTTT
CASSLTWTALGEKLFF
>TRBJ2-7|.|TRBV5-4|few
TGTGCCAGCAGGCCAATGCAGGGAGGCTACGAGCAGTACTTC
CASRPMQGGYEQYF
>TRBJ2-1|TRBD1|TRBV7-2|.
TGTGCCAGCAGCTTTTCGACAGGGCGATACAATGAGCAGTTCTTC
CASSFSTGRYNEQFF
>TRBJ2-2|.|TRBV5-4|.
TGTGCCAGCAGCCACCAAGGGGCCGGGGAGCTGTTTTTT
CASSHQGAGELFF
>TRBJ1-4|.|TRBV7-2|.
TGTGCCAGCAGCCCAACTACAGGTGAAAAACTGTTTTTT
CASSPTTGEKLFF
>TRBJ2-3|TRBD2|TRBV14|few
TGTGCCAGCAGCCAAGGACTAGCTCGTGCCGACCGACGACGACCAGATACGCAGTATTTT
CASSQGLARADRRRPDTQYF
>TRBJ1-1|.|TRBV7-3|.
TGTGCCAGCAGCCTTTCCAGCGCGAACACTGAAGCTTTCTTT
CASSLSSANTEAFF
>TRBJ1-2|TRBD1|TRBV28|few
TGTGCCAGCAGTTTGGGGACAGGGGTTGGCTACACCTTC
CASSLGTGVGYTF
>TRBJ1-4|.|TRBV19|once
TGTGCCAGTAGGCAACAGGGTAGCGGGGGTGAAAAACTGTTTTTT
CASRQQGSGGEKLFF
>TRBJ2-1|TRBD2|TRBV7-9|.
TGTGCCAGCACCAGCGTGAAAATCGAGGTTCTAGCGGGACTACCGAGCGGTGAGCAGTTCTTC
CASTSVKIEVLAGLPSGEQFF
>TRBJ2-1|.|TRBV18|.
TGTGCCAGCTCCACTCATAGTGACAATGAGCAGTTCTTC
CASSTHSDNEQFF
>TRBJ2-3|.|TRBV5-1|.
TGCGCCAGCAGCTTGGCGCAGGAACTAGATACGCAGTATTTT
CASSLAQELDTQYF
>TRBJ2-7|.|TRBV7-3|.
TGTGCCAGCAGCCTAGCGTCGAGGGTGAGCTCCTACGAGCAGTACTTC
CASSLASRVSSYEQYF
>TRBJ1-2|.|TRBV28|.
TGTGCCAGCAGCCGTGCGGGTGTCTATGGCTACACCTTC
CASSRAGVYGYTF
>TRBJ2-3|TRBD1|TRBV5-1|.
TGCGCCAGCAGAGGGACAGGGTCAGATACGCAGTATTTT
CASRGTGSDTQYF
>TRBJ2-1|.|TRBV28|few
TGTGCCAGCAGTCGGAGGGACTACAATGAGCAGTTCTTC
CASSRRDYNEQFF
>TRBJ2-2|TRBD2|TRBV4-1|.
TGCGCCAGCAGCCAAACTAGCGGGAGGGCCTCCGGGGAGCTGTTTTTT
CASSQTSGRASGELFF
>TRBJ1-6|.|TRBV7-9|few
TGTGCCAGCAGCTCAGTTTCCAGTTCTTCACCCCTCCACTTT
CASSSVSSSSPLHF
>TRBJ2-6|.|TRBV12-3/TRBV12-4|.
TGTGCCAGTGCGATCTCTGGGGCCAACGTCCTGACTTTC
CASAISGANVLTF
>TRBJ1-3|TRBD1|TRBV7-9|.
TGTGCCAGCAGCTTAGATGGGACAGGTACTGGAAACACCATATATTTT
CASSLDGTGTGNTIYF
>TRBJ1-1|TRBD1|TRBV18|.
TGTGCCAGCTCACCAGGATCACAGGGGGCGCGAATCGCTGAAGCTTTCTTT
CASSPGSQGARIAEAFF
>TRBJ2-5|TRBD2|TRBV29-1|.
TGCAGCGTCCCGGGACTAGCAACCTTGGAGACCCAGTACTTC
CSVPGLATLETQYF
>TRBJ2-3|TRBD1|TRBV5-4|.
TGTGCCAGCAGCCGACAGGGAGCCACAGATACGCAGTATTTT
CASSRQGATDTQYF
>TRBJ1-6|.|TRBV19|.
TGTGCCAGTAGTATCGGGAGGGGAACGAATTCACCCCTCCACTTT
CASSIGRGTNSPLHF
>TRBJ1-1|.|TRBV12-2|few
TGTGCAAGTCGCTTACGCCCGCGTACAGGGACTGAAGCTTTCTTT
CASRLRPRTGTEAFF
>TRBJ2-3|TRBD2|TRBV10-3|.
TGTGCCATCAGTGAGTCAGGACTAGCGGTGAGGGGGGATACGCAGTATTTT
CAISESGLAVRGDTQYF
>TRBJ2-7|TRBD2|TRBV7-2|.
TGTGCCAGCAGCCCCCTAGCGGGAGTCAACGAGCAGTACTTC
CASSPLAGVNEQYF
>TRBJ2-3|TRBD2|TRBV11-2|few
TGTGCCAGCAGCCTAATAGGCGGGAGGGCCCCAGATACGCAGTATTTT
CASSLIGGRAPDTQYF
>TRBJ1-1|TRBD1|TRBV27|.
TGTGCCAGCAGTTTAGGGGACAGCCTAGAAGGTGAAGCTTTCTTT
CASSLGDSLEGEAFF
>TRBJ2-3|TRBD1|TRBV24-1|.
TGTGCCACCAGTGATCCCGGGACAGGGGGCCTCACAGATACGCAGTATTTT
CATSDPGTGGLTDTQYF
>TRBJ2-5|.|TRBV2|.
TGTGCCAGCAGTGGCGGCCAAGAGACCCAGTACTTC
CASSGGQETQYF
>TRBJ2-2|.|TRBV7-9|few
TGTGCCAGCAGCTTAGATTCAGGCCAGCAGACCGGGGAGCTGTTTTTT
CASSLDSGQQTGELFF
>TRBJ2-7|TRBD2|TRBV5-1|.
TGCGCCAGCAGCTTCCTAGCGGGAGAAACCTACGAGCAGTACTTC
CASSFLAGETYEQYF
>TRBJ2-2|.|TRBV28|.
TGTGCCAGCAGTTCGGTCTCCGGGGAGCTGTTTTTT
CASSSVSGELFF
>TRBJ1-4|.|TRBV27|few
TGTGCCAGCAGTTTACGCACAGAACCAAATGAAAAACTGTTTTTT
CASSLRTEPNEKLFF
>TRBJ2-1|TRBD2|TRBV24-1|.
TGTGCCACCAGTGATTTGTCTAGCGGGAGGAGAGGCAATGAGCAGTTCTTC
CATSDLSSGRRGNEQFF
>TRBJ2-3|.|TRBV19|.
TGTGCCAGTAGTATTCAGGCAGGGGTCACAGATACGCAGTATTTT
CASSIQAGVTDTQYF
>TRBJ2-7|.|TRBV11-2|.
TGTGCCAGCAGCAGCCAGCGCTACGAGCAGTACTTC
CASSSQRYEQYF